The T cell receptor beta chain under discussion was sequenced for a study of metastatic and nonmetastatic thyroid tumors. Overall study results and limits: Malignant thyroid tumors reportedly had TCR beta diversity that was significantly higher than in benign nodules, in blood and tumor.

TCRdb recomputed clones from the PCR reads via MiXCR. The profile covers tens of thousands of clones, with approximately 15% appearing a single time and approximately 7% taken by the ten largest. The CDR3 sequence is 12 residues long. V was trimmed by 0 bases and J by 5 bases, leaving 4 bases between them. The germline CDR1 and CDR2 sequences are LNHNV and YYDKDF (reference sequence). Of note for this clone: The antigen is undetermined.

Each patient went into thyroid surgery without having received any treatment. The specimen was blood. This receptor was taken from a female donor with papillary thyroid cancer or a benign thyroid nodule (not recorded which). Some clones in this sample may be carry-over from other donors' samples. The chain combines TRBV15 with TRBJ1-1; D gene unclear. The CDR3 here is CATSRDQTEAFF. The CDR3 DNA reads TGTGCCACCAGCAGAGATCAAACTGAAGCTTTCTTT. The full variable domain, rest sourced from reference TRBV15 and TRBJ1-1, is DAMVIQNPRYQVTQFGKPVTLSCSQTLNHNVMYWYQQKSSQAPKLLFHYYDKDFNNEADTPDNFQSRRPNTSFCFLDIRSPGLGDTAMYLCATSRDQTEAFFGQGTRLTVV.